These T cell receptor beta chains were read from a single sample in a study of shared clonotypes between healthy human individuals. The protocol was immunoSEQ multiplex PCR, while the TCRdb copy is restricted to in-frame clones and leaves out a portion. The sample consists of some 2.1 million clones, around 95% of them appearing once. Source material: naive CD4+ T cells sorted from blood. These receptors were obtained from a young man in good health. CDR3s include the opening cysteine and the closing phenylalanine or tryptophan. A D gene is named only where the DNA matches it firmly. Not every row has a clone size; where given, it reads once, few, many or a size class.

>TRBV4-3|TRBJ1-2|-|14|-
TGCGCCAGCAGCCAAGGGCGGGCAGGCTATGGCTACACCTTC
CASSQGRAGYGYTF
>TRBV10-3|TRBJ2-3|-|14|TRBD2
TGTGCCATCAGTACCGGGACTAGCGGAGATACGCAGTATTTT
CAISTGTSGDTQYF
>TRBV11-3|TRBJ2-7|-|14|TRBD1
TGTGCCAGCAGCCAGGGGACAGGGAGTGGCGAGCAGTACTTC
CASSQGTGSGEQYF
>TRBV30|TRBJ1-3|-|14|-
TGTGCCTGGAGTGGAGGAGGGGCTGGAAACACCATATATTTT
CAWSGGGAGNTIYF
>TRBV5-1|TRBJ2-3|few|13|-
TGCGCCAGCAGCTTGGATAGCACAGATACGCAGTATTTT
CASSLDSTDTQYF
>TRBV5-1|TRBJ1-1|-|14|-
TGCGCCAGCAGCTTGGACCTTATAAACACTGAAGCTTTCTTT
CASSLDLINTEAFF
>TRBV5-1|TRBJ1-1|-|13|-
TGCGCCAGCAGCTTGGAAGAACACACTGAAGCTTTCTTT
CASSLEEHTEAFF
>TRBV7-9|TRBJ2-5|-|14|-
TGTGCCAGCAGGTTGGGTTACATCCAAGAGACCCAGTACTTC
CASRLGYIQETQYF
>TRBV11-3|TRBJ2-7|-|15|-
TGTGCCAGCAGCTTGGGTCCAGATGGTTCTTACGAGCAGTACTTC
CASSLGPDGSYEQYF
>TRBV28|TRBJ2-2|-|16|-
TGTGCCAGCAGTTATCCTACCCTGACTAGACCCGGGGAGCTGTTTTTT
CASSYPTLTRPGELFF
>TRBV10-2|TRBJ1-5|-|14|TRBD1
TGCGCCAGCAGTCTCTCAGGGGGCGGTCAGCCCCAGCATTTT
CASSLSGGGQPQHF
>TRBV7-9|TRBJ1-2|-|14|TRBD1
TGTGCCAGCAGGTCCGACGGGACAGGGGAAGGCTACACCTTC
CASRSDGTGEGYTF
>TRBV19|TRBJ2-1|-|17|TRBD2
TGTGCCAGTGGTCCGGGGGGAGCGGGAAGCTCCTACAATGAGCAGTTCTTC
CASGPGGAGSSYNEQFF